Below are 7 T cell receptor beta chains sequenced from a single sample in a study of cytomegalovirus exposure and HLA in healthy donors. The primer mix had 60 Vbeta and 13 Jbeta primers. Profiled with immunoSEQ multiplex PCR; TCRdb holds only in-frame clones, not every one. Of fewer than 200,000 clones in the sample, 80% were seen once. The sequencing sample was made of PBMCs. These receptors were collected from a man in his thirties or forties in good health and CMV-seronegative.

The rearrangement joins TRBV19 to TRBJ1-1; TRBD1 matches at 9 bases. This CDR3 is 15 amino acids long. Trimming took 8 bases from V and 2 from J; bases not matched to a gene: 9. The germline V gene encodes CDR1 LNHDA and CDR2 SQIVND (reference sequence). CDR3 sequence (DNA): TGTGCCAGTTATGCCGGGACAGGGTATAACACTGAAGCTTTCTTT. This translates into CASYAGTGYNTEAFF.

This clone was seen only once. Other DNA sequences in the sample encode the same CDR3. CDR3 sequence (DNA): TGTGCCAGTCCAAAACAAGGGGCGCATGGCTACACCTTC. Translated, it gives CASPKQGAHGYTF. The rearrangement uses TRBV6-1 and TRBJ1-2; a possible D gene is TRBD1 (5 bases). From germline, CDR1 is MNHNS and CDR2 SASEGT. Trimming pared 9 bases from V and 6 bases from J, leaving 17 bases between. The CDR3 consists of 13 residues.

V usage is TRBV28 and J usage is TRBJ1-2, with TRBD1 matching 9 bases. The CDR3 totals 15 residues. The germline V gene encodes CDR1 MDHEN and CDR2 SYDVKM. J was trimmed by 6 bases and V by 6 bases; bases with no gene match: 11. The CDR3 reads CASSPRGQGWNGYTF. The CDR3 bases are TGTGCCAGCAGCCCAAGGGGACAGGGTTGGAATGGCTACACCTTC.

The CDR3 DNA follows: TGTGCCAGCAGTGCACAGGGGTCGGGGAACATTCAGTACTTC. Translated: CASSAQGSGNIQYF. The V gene is TRBV2, the J gene TRBJ2-4; 7 bases are a match to TRBD1. CDR3 length: 14 residues. Germline V lookup: CDR1 SNHLY, CDR2 FYNNEI. V trimming: 4 bases; J trimming: 7 bases; junction bases outside the gene matches: 7. Full variable domain (rest looked up from reference TRBV2 and TRBJ2-4): EPEVTQTPSHQVTQMGQEVILRCVPISNHLYFYWYRQILGQKVEFLVSFYNNEISEKSEIFDDQFSVERPDGSNFTLKIRSTKLEDSAMYFCASSAQGSGNIQYFGAGTRLSVL.

The rearrangement uses TRBV10-3 and TRBJ1-1, with D perhaps TRBD1 (5 bases). CDR3 length: 13 amino acids. V shed 6 bases and J shed 0 bases, with 8 bases lying between them. Germline values: CDR1 ENHRY, CDR2 SYGVKD. CDR3 region: CAIRGDLNTEAFF. The DNA of the CDR3 is TGTGCCATCAGGGGGGACTTGAACACTGAAGCTTTCTTT.

The genes are TRBV6-6 and TRBJ2-7; the match to TRBD1 covers 9 bases. There are 16 residues in the CDR3. V trimming: 7 bases; J trimming: 5 bases; junction bases outside the gene matches: 15. CDR1 and CDR2 (germline): MNHNY, SVGAGI (reference sequence). CDR3 protein: CASTRGPGTGRDEQYF. CDR3 bases: TGTGCCAGCACCAGAGGTCCCGGGACAGGGCGTGACGAGCAGTACTTC.

The chain uses TRBV28 and TRBJ2-3, with 9 positions matching TRBD2. This CDR3 region has 15 residues. Unmatched junction bases numbered 6, after V lost 3 bases and J lost 5 bases. Germline CDR1 reads MDHEN; CDR2 reads SYDVKM. The CDR3 bases are TGTGCCAGCAGTTTTGGCGGGAGGGAAGGAGATACGCAGTATTTT. This sequence encodes CASSFGGREGDTQYF.